These 22 T cell receptor beta chains originate from one sample sequenced in a study of CD8+ T cells in alopecia areata. Peripheral blood samples and lesional scalp punch biopsies were obtained from alopecia areata patients. Following RNA extraction, reverse transcription yielded cDNA that acted as the sequencing template. The table came from immunoSEQ multiplex PCR; TCRdb's copy has only in-frame clones and leaves some out. This sample yields about 15,000 clones, of which less than 70% are seen a single time; approximately 13% belongs to the top ten. The sequenced sample was skin. Every receptor here comes from a human donor with alopecia areata.

The genes are TRBV18 and TRBJ1-1, with 8 bases aligning to TRBD1. CDR1 and CDR2 (germline): KGHSH, LQKENI. The CDR3 runs to 15 residues. Trimming at V came to 3 bases and at J to 4 bases, leaving 7 bases not matched to a gene. The CDR3 reads CASSPSQGAPTEAFF. For the CDR3, the DNA is TGTGCCAGCTCACCTTCCCAGGGGGCGCCCACTGAAGCTTTCTTT.

This clone was counted only a few times. The chain employs TRBV7-9 and TRBJ2-5, with 11 bases that match TRBD1. The tail of the sequence fits TRBJ2-7 better, so the J call may be wrong. Germline-derived CDR1 and CDR2 are SEHNR and FQNEAQ (reference sequence). The CDR3 consists of 14 residues. CDR3 DNA sequence: TGTGCCAGCAGGGGGGACAGGGGGTCCTACGAGCAGTACTTC. Residues: CASRGDRGSYEQYF.

The V gene is TRBV25-1, the J gene TRBJ2-5, with 9 bases identical to TRBD2. Germline V gene lookup returns CDR1 MGHDK and CDR2 SYGVNS. The trim removed 6 bases at V and 5 bases at J, leaving 10 bases unmatched. CDR3 length: 15 residues. DNA for the CDR3: TGTGCCAGCAGCGTTAGCGGGAGTGTAATGGAGACCCAGTACTTC. Amino acid sequence: CASSVSGSVMETQYF.

The chain has TRBV10-2 and TRBJ2-7, with D maybe TRBD2 (6 bases). The V gene lost 5 bases and the J gene lost 5 bases, with 19 bases spanning the gap. The CDR3 contains 15 residues. Germline assignment: CDR1 WSHSY and CDR2 SAAADI. The CDR3 loop reads CASSRSRREGHEQYF. Here the CDR3 DNA reads TGCGCCAGCAGTAGGAGTCGGCGGGAAGGTCACGAGCAGTACTTC.

V usage is TRBV5-6 and J usage is TRBJ2-3, with D possibly TRBD1 on 5 matching bases. Trimming removed 0 bases from V and 10 bases from J, with 12 bases in between. CDR3 size: 13 residues. Germline values: CDR1 SGHDT, CDR2 YYEEEE. The CDR3 loop reads CASSLEQGEAQYF. The CDR3 DNA follows: TGTGCCAGCAGCTTGGAGCAGGGCGAGGCGCAGTATTTT.

This clone showed up just once. The chain couples TRBV5-6 to TRBJ2-5; 9 bases fit TRBD2. The germline gives CDR1 SGHDT, CDR2 YYEEEE. This CDR3 has 17 residues. After removal of 3 bases from V and 1 base from J, the junction contained 10 bases not matched to a gene. CDR3 residues: CASSWGVAGEGQETQYF. In DNA form, the CDR3 reads TGTGCCAGCAGCTGGGGGGTAGCGGGAGAAGGCCAAGAGACCCAGTACTTC.

The chain joins TRBV14 to TRBJ1-2; 9 nucleotides agree with TRBD1. The CDR3 length is 15 residues. Trimming removed 3 bases from V and 2 bases from J; junction bases left unmatched: 4. The V gene's germline CDR1 is SGHDN and CDR2 FVKESK. CDR3 sequence: CASSHGQGRNYGYTF. As DNA, the CDR3 is TGTGCCAGCAGCCATGGACAGGGGCGAAACTATGGCTACACCTTC. The full variable domain, rest sourced from reference TRBV14 and TRBJ1-2, is EAGVTQFPSHSVIEKGQTVTLRCDPISGHDNLYWYRRVMGKEIKFLLHFVKESKQDESGMPNNRFLAERTGGTYSTLKVQPAELEDSGVYFCASSHGQGRNYGYTFGSGTRLTVV.

This clone was observed a few times. This may be a read error, as it is one base from a much larger clone. This specimen includes other DNA sequences encoding the same CDR3. This chain joins TRBV4-1 and TRBJ2-5; D possibly corresponds to TRBD1 (5 bases). Germline lookup yields CDR1 MGHRA and CDR2 YSYEKL. CDR3 length: 13 amino acids. Trimming left V 4 bases short and J 4 bases short, with 10 bases between. This CDR3 is CASSPTQGETQYF. CDR3 DNA: TGCGCCAGCAGCCCGACCCAGGGAGAGACCCAGTACTTC.

The table lists this clone with a few counts. A much larger clone differs by one base, so this may be a read error. For the CDR3, the DNA is TGTGCCAGCAGCCAAGAGGGACCGGGACTAGCTTCCTACAATGAGCAGTTCTTC. Its translation is CASSQEGPGLASYNEQFF. The rearrangement uses TRBV4-2 and TRBJ2-1; 9 bases agree with TRBD2. The V segment lost 0 bases and the J segment 1 base; nucleotides outside the gene matches: 7. The CDR3 consists of 18 residues. Per germline, CDR1 LGHNA and CDR2 YNFKEQ.

This sequence joins TRBV29-1 and TRBJ2-1, with 9 bases lining up with TRBD2. This CDR3 is built from 14 residues. Germline trimming cut 5 bases from V and 0 bases from J; bases unmatched to any gene: 2. CDR1 SQVTM and CDR2 ANQGSEA come from the germline V gene. The CDR3 DNA sequence: TGCAGCGTTAGGCGGGAGGGCTCCTACAATGAGCAGTTCTTC. This sequence encodes CSVRREGSYNEQFF.

The chain uses TRBV29-1 and TRBJ2-7; TRBD2 might be the D (5 bases). Trimming shortened V by 2 bases and J by 3 bases, and 14 bases separated the two germline ends. From germline, CDR1 is SQVTM and CDR2 ANQGSEA. The CDR3 totals 14 residues. CDR3 in DNA: TGCAGCGTTGAACTCCGGACTTTAGGCTACGAGCAGTACTTC. It codes for CSVELRTLGYEQYF.

This sequence joins TRBV5-6 and TRBJ1-3; D is uncertain. Per germline, CDR1 SGHDT and CDR2 YYEEEE. This CDR3 spans 15 amino acids. Trimming pared 4 bases from V and 4 bases from J, leaving 15 bases between. The CDR3 DNA is TGTGCCAGCAGCGGCCCTACGGGGTCCGGAAACACCATATATTTT. As protein: CASSGPTGSGNTIYF.

In its sample, this clone was seen a few times. The chain recombines TRBV6-5 with TRBJ2-1, with unresolved D. Trimming took 0 bases from V and 1 from J, leaving 10 bases between them. Germline V lookup: CDR1 MNHEY, CDR2 SVGAGI. The CDR3 totals 16 residues. The CDR3 region is CASSYSGGPSYNEQFF. The CDR3 region has the DNA TGTGCCAGCAGTTACTCAGGCGGCCCATCCTACAATGAGCAGTTCTTC.

The chain employs TRBV5-4 and TRBJ1-4; TRBD1 agrees at 7 bases. Germline assignment: CDR1 SGHNT and CDR2 YYREEE (reference sequence). The CDR3 is made up of 15 amino acids. Losses at the gene ends were 0 bases for V and 7 bases for J; bases not matched to a gene: 6. The CDR3 bases are TGTGCCAGCAGCTTGGTGGGACAGCGGTTTGAAAAACTGTTTTTT. It is translated as CASSLVGQRFEKLFF. The complete variable domain, with remaining parts taken from reference TRBV5-4 and TRBJ1-4, reads ETGVTQSPTHLIKTRGQQVTLRCSSQSGHNTVSWYQQALGQGPQFIFQYYREEENGRGNFPPRFSGLQFPNYSSELNVNALELDDSALYLCASSLVGQRFEKLFFGSGTQLSVL.

This clone was observed a handful of times. This sequence joins TRBV7-3 and TRBJ2-1; tentatively, D is TRBD2 (6 bases). Per germline, CDR1 SGHTA and CDR2 FQGTGA. The CDR3 sequence is 15 residues long. The ends were cut back, 5 bases at V and 5 bases at J, with 16 bases in the middle. This CDR3 is CASSPNPGVNNEQFF. In DNA, the CDR3 is TGTGCCAGCAGCCCCAACCCGGGGGTGAACAATGAGCAGTTCTTC.

The chain couples TRBV27 to TRBJ2-5; the D gene is possibly TRBD2 (7 bases). CDR3 length: 17 residues. CDR1 MNHEY and CDR2 SMNVEV come from the germline V gene (reference sequence). V dropped 1 base and J dropped 5 bases, with 20 bases sitting between them. The CDR3 DNA is TGTGCCAGCAGTTTATATGGGGGGGCTGGTGTCGGGGAGACCCAGTACTTC. This codes for CASSLYGGAGVGETQYF.

The chain's CDR3 is CASSQKEGYAEAFF. The DNA of the CDR3 is TGTGCCAGCTCACAAAAGGAAGGGTATGCTGAAGCTTTCTTT. The genes are TRBV18 and TRBJ1-1, with D unclear. Trimming left V 4 bases short and J 6 bases short, with 15 bases between. The germline gives CDR1 KGHSH, CDR2 LQKENI. The CDR3 has 14 amino acids.

The chain is built from TRBV9 and TRBJ2-1; D is perhaps TRBD2 (6 bases). V lost 3 bases and J lost 5, with 18 bases in between. The CDR3 runs 16 residues. The germline V gene encodes CDR1 SGDLS and CDR2 YYNGEE. CDR3 amino acids: CASSGPSAWGHNEQFF. CDR3 coding DNA: TGTGCCAGCAGCGGGCCTAGCGCCTGGGGCCACAATGAGCAGTTCTTC.

In regard to this clone: Other DNA sequences from this sample encode an identical CDR3 as well. V usage is TRBV9 and J usage is TRBJ1-5; 8 nucleotides line up with TRBD1. In germline, CDR1 is SGDLS, CDR2 YYNGEE. The CDR3 covers 17 residues. Trimming at V came to 4 bases and at J to 0 bases, leaving 9 bases not matched to a gene. For the CDR3, the DNA is TGTGCCAGCAGCTCGGGACAGGACTTTTATAGCAATCAGCCCCAGCATTTT. Amino acids: CASSSGQDFYSNQPQHF.

The rearrangement uses TRBV21-1 and TRBJ2-7; TRBD2 reflects the table's D call only, with no check against the DNA. TRBV21-1 is designated a pseudogene. This CDR3 contains 16 residues. In DNA form, the CDR3 reads TGTGCCAGCAGCAACGGGAGCGGGCCTATGTCCTACGAGCAGTACTTC. Translating it yields CASSNGSGPMSYEQYF.

This chain uses TRBV7-9 with TRBJ2-7; no firm D call. The V and J ends lost 5 bases and 4 bases respectively, with 21 bases between them. From germline, CDR1 is SEHNR and CDR2 FQNEAQ (reference sequence). The CDR3 is made up of 16 amino acids. The CDR3 nucleotides are TGTGCCAGCAGCCCCCGCTGGGGTCCCATATTTTACGAGCAGTACTTC. It codes for CASSPRWGPIFYEQYF.

This clone was detected once. The gene calls are TRBV5-1 and TRBJ2-3, with a tentative D call TRBD2 (5 bases). Germline-derived CDR1 and CDR2 are SGHRS and YFSETQ. This CDR3 spans 17 amino acids. V was cut by 0 bases and J by 2 bases, with 16 bases left in between. DNA for the CDR3: TGCGCCAGCAGCTTGGCCTTGGTAGCGTTGGTCACAGATACGCAGTATTTT. This encodes CASSLALVALVTDTQYF.